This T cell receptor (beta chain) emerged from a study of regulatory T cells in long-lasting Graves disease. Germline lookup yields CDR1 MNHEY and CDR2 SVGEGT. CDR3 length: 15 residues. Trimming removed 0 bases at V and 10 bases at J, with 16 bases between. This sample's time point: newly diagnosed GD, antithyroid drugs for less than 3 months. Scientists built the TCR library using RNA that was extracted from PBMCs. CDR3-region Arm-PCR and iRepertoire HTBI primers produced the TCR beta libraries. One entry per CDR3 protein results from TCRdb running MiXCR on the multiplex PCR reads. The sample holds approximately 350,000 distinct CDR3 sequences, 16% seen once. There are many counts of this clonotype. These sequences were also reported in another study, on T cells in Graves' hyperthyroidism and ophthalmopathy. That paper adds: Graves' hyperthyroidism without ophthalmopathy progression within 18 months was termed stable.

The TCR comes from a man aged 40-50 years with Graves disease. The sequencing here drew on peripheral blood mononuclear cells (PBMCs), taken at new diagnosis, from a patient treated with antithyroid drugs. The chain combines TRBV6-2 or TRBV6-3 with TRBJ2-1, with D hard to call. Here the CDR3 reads CASSYSTPATAEQFF. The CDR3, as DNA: TGTGCCAGCAGTTACTCGACGCCCGCCACCGCGGAGCAGTTCTTC.